This T cell receptor (beta chain) stems from a study of T-cell memory formation after mild COVID-19. This clonotype occurred a few times. MiXCR was run by TCRdb on the 5' RACE reads, yielding one entry per CDR3 protein. The data hold 350,000 to 500,000 distinct CDR3 sequences, with roughly 18% observed a single time. The receptor was derived from a man aged 18 to 29 who had mild COVID-19 (a few samples of this study predate the infection). Cell type and time point are not known. The source material was PBMCs or a T cell subset sorted from them (not recorded which).

CDR3 amino acids: CASSSPSTGGTWPPFF. CDR3 sequence (DNA): TGTGCCAGCAGCTCACCCTCGACAGGGGGCACCTGGCCCCCTTTCTTT. The chain links TRBV7-8 to TRBJ1-1; 10 positions match TRBD1. CDR3 size: 16 residues. Germline V lookup: CDR1 SGHVS, CDR2 FQNEAQ. The ends lost 4 bases at V and 12 bases at J; junction bases unmatched: 17.